One sample yielded the 25 T cell receptor beta chains listed below, sequenced in a study of tumor-infiltrating lymphocytes in localized non-small cell lung cancer. The table came from immunoSEQ multiplex PCR; TCRdb's copy has only in-frame clones and leaves some out. Of approximately 8,400 clones listed, roughly 75% are singletons. The sequenced sample consisted of uninvolved lung tissue not adjacent to the tumor. These receptors originate from a human donor with non-small cell lung cancer.

The chain has TRBV4-1 and TRBJ2-7; D is possibly TRBD2 (5 bases). The CDR3 loop spans 13 amino acids. The V end lost 1 base, the J end lost 7 bases, and 11 bases lay between the germline ends. CDR1 and CDR2 (germline): MGHRA, YSYEKL. CDR3 loop: CASSQGQLAEQYF. As DNA, the CDR3 is TGCGCCAGCAGCCAAGGTCAGCTAGCAGAGCAGTACTTC.

The rearrangement uses TRBV12-2 and TRBJ1-2. TRBV12-2 represents a pseudogene. This CDR3 spans 11 amino acids. The CDR3 nucleotides read TGTGCAAGGCGAGGGGCGCCGGGCTACACCTTC. Translated, it gives CARRGAPGYTF.

The chain joins TRBV27 to TRBJ1-2; 9 nucleotides agree with TRBD1. Looked up from germline, CDR1 is MNHEY and CDR2 is SMNVEV (reference sequence). The CDR3 runs 20 residues. Unmatched junction bases numbered 28, after V lost 9 bases and J lost 5 bases. DNA of the CDR3: TGTGCCAGAGGCCGGGACAGGGCTACCGTTTACCCTAAAACATCTTATGGCTACACCTTC. It specifies CARGRDRATVYPKTSYGYTF.

This clone occurred a few times. The gene calls are TRBV30 and TRBJ1-1; D possibly corresponds to TRBD1 (5 bases). Trimming took off 2 bases at V and 0 bases at J, with 7 bases between the two ends. The CDR3 consists of 13 residues. Per germline, CDR1 GTSNPN and CDR2 SVGIG (reference sequence). Written as DNA, the CDR3 is TGTGCCTGGAGTAGGACACTGAACACTGAAGCTTTCTTT. Translation gives CAWSRTLNTEAFF.

This chain joins TRBV20-1 and TRBJ1-1; D gene uncertain. Deletions cut 6 bases from V and 4 bases from J, with 9 bases between. The germline CDR1 and CDR2 sequences are DFQATT and SNEGSKA (reference sequence). CDR3 length: 11 amino acids. The DNA of the CDR3 is TGCAGTGCACCGATGGGCACTGAAGCTTTCTTT. It encodes CSAPMGTEAFF.

The chain recombines TRBV10-3 with TRBJ1-1; TRBD1 is a possible D gene (5 bases). The CDR3 runs 13 residues. Trimming stripped 6 bases from V and 1 base from J, with 9 bases between. Per germline, CDR1 ENHRY and CDR2 SYGVKD. For the CDR3, the DNA is TGTGCCATCAGGTCCGACAGGAACACTGAAGCTTTCTTT. Its translation: CAIRSDRNTEAFF.

This chain uses TRBV5-1 with TRBJ2-3; 9 nucleotides agree with TRBD1. The CDR3 extends over 17 amino acids. Trimming cost V 6 bases and J 0 bases; bases outside gene matches: 11. The germline CDR1 and CDR2 sequences are SGHRS and YFSETQ. The CDR3 here is CASNVIPGTGSTDTQYF. CDR3 sequence (DNA): TGCGCCAGCAACGTCATCCCCGGGACAGGGAGCACAGATACGCAGTATTTT.

The V and J genes are TRBV27 and TRBJ1-1; D possibly corresponds to TRBD1 (5 bases). From germline, CDR1 is MNHEY and CDR2 SMNVEV (reference sequence). V was trimmed by 5 bases and J by 5 bases, leaving 21 bases between them. This CDR3 is built from 16 residues. The chain's CDR3 is CASSEKAGLVATEAFF. The DNA of the CDR3 is TGTGCCAGCAGTGAGAAAGCAGGGTTGGTTGCGACTGAAGCTTTCTTT.

The chain's CDR3 is CASSHGVSQPQHF. The DNA for the CDR3 is TGCGCCAGCAGCCACGGGGTGAGTCAGCCCCAGCATTTT. The chain is built from TRBV4-1 and TRBJ1-5; no clear D. Between the trimmed V and J ends, which lost 3 bases and 6 bases, there was a span of 9 bases. CDR3 length: 13 amino acids. Germline V lookup: CDR1 MGHRA, CDR2 YSYEKL.

This clone was seen more than once but under ten times. The chain joins TRBV19 to TRBJ1-2; 10 nucleotides line up with TRBD1. CDR3 length: 17 amino acids. V trimming: 5 bases; J trimming: 4 bases; junction bases outside the gene matches: 13. In germline, CDR1 is LNHDA, CDR2 SQIVND (reference sequence). The CDR3 is CASSGRDRGQRLYGYTF. In DNA form, the CDR3 reads TGTGCCAGTAGTGGCCGGGACAGGGGCCAAAGGCTCTATGGCTACACCTTC.

This chain connects TRBV6-5 to TRBJ1-1, with D unresolved. Deletions cut 5 bases from V and 11 bases from J, with 12 bases between. The CDR3 sequence is 11 residues long. Germline assignment: CDR1 MNHEY and CDR2 SVGAGI. CDR3 sequence reads: CASSRGQRAFF. The CDR3 DNA reads as TGTGCCAGCAGTCGTGGGCAACGGGCTTTCTTT.

This clone was counted once. The V call is TRBV6-5, the J call TRBJ2-1; 7 nucleotides align to TRBD1. Trimming at V came to 5 bases and at J to 2 bases, leaving 3 bases not matched to a gene. CDR1 MNHEY and CDR2 SVGAGI come from the germline V gene. This CDR3 spans 14 amino acids. This CDR3 reads CASSETGTYNEQFF. The CDR3 nucleotides read TGTGCCAGCAGTGAGACAGGGACCTACAATGAGCAGTTCTTC.

The rearrangement uses TRBV25-1 and TRBJ2-5; the D gene could be TRBD1 or TRBD2 (6 bases each). Germline V gene data show CDR1 as MGHDK and CDR2 as SYGVNS. The CDR3 extends over 14 amino acids. V lost 7 bases and J lost 5, with 17 bases in between. In DNA, the CDR3 is TGTGCCAGCACGGGGGCGGCAGGGGTGGAGACCCAGTACTTC. This sequence encodes CASTGAAGVETQYF.

The chain has TRBV6-1 and TRBJ1-1; D is ambiguous. CDR3 length: 14 residues. Germline values: CDR1 MNHNS, CDR2 SASEGT. Between the trimmed V and J ends, which lost 6 bases and 0 bases, there was a span of 11 bases. CDR3 sequence (DNA): TGTGCCAGCAGAATGCTAGGAGTGAACACTGAAGCTTTCTTT. Protein: CASRMLGVNTEAFF.

This chain joins TRBV7-2 and TRBJ2-5, with TRBD1 matching 11 bases. This CDR3 contains 16 residues. V trimming: 3 bases; J trimming: 4 bases; junction bases outside the gene matches: 7. CDR1 is SGHTA and CDR2 is FQGNSA in the germline V gene. CDR3 nucleotide sequence: TGTGCCAGCAGCTTCACCTCCGGGACAGGGGGAGAGACCCAGTACTTC. This encodes CASSFTSGTGGETQYF.

V gene TRBV29-1 combines with J gene TRBJ2-2; tentative D call: TRBD1 (5 bases). CDR1 is SQVTM and CDR2 is ANQGSEA in the germline V gene. CDR3 length equals 13 residues. V lost 6 bases and J 6 bases, leaving 14 bases between the germline ends. The CDR3 coding sequence is TGCAGCGTAGCAGGGTCGTACTCCGGGGAGCTGTTTTTT. Its translation is CSVAGSYSGELFF.

This clone has more than one count but fewer than ten. This chain connects TRBV6-1 to TRBJ1-5, with D possibly matching TRBD1 (5 bases). Germline V gene sequence: CDR1 MNHNS, CDR2 SASEGT. This CDR3 is 15 amino acids long. V lost 4 bases to trimming and J lost 0 bases, with 10 bases between them. Written as DNA, the CDR3 is TGTGCCAGCAGTGGGCAGGGTTATAGCAATCAGCCCCAGCATTTT. It encodes CASSGQGYSNQPQHF.

This chain links TRBV5-1 with TRBJ2-5, with 7 bases aligning to TRBD1. CDR1 is SGHRS, CDR2 YFSETQ, per germline. The length of the CDR3 is 13 residues. The ends lost 4 bases at V and 2 bases at J; junction bases unmatched: 2. CDR3: CASSTDRQETQYF. The CDR3 bases are TGCGCCAGCAGCACGGACAGGCAAGAGACCCAGTACTTC.

The V gene is TRBV7-2, the J gene TRBJ2-1; D gene ambiguous. CDR3 length: 13 amino acids. The V gene's germline CDR1 is SGHTA and CDR2 FQGNSA. Between the trimmed V and J ends, which lost 3 bases and 9 bases, there was a span of 12 bases. CDR3 coding DNA: TGTGCCAGCAGCTTTCGGCTACAAGGTGAGCAGTTCTTC. Its translation: CASSFRLQGEQFF.

This chain connects TRBV9 to TRBJ1-1; 12 bases are a match to TRBD1. V lost 4 bases and J lost 1; bases outside the gene matches: 5. The CDR3 covers 16 residues. In germline, CDR1 is SGDLS, CDR2 YYNGEE. CDR3 DNA sequence: TGTGCCAGCAGCCCGGGACAGGGGGCTGGGAACACTGAAGCTTTCTTT. Amino acids: CASSPGQGAGNTEAFF. Based on the CDR3 plus reference TRBV9 and TRBJ1-1, the full variable domain is DSGVTQTPKHLITATGQRVTLRCSPRSGDLSVYWYQQSLDQGLQFLIQYYNGEERAKGNILERFSAQQFPDLHSELNLSSLELGDSALYFCASSPGQGAGNTEAFFGQGTRLTVV.

V usage is TRBV5-4 and J usage is TRBJ2-3; maybe TRBD2 (5 bases). CDR1 is SGHNT and CDR2 is YYREEE in the germline V gene (reference sequence). This CDR3 has 15 residues. V lost 3 bases and J lost 0, with 11 bases in between. CDR3 amino acids: CASSYGSASTDTQYF. The DNA for the CDR3 is TGTGCCAGCAGCTATGGTAGCGCAAGCACAGATACGCAGTATTTT.

In its sample, this clone is medium-sized. J is TRBJ2-1 and V is TRBV10-1; the match to TRBD1 covers 7 bases. V was pared by 6 bases and J by 2 bases, with 10 bases of the junction left unmatched. CDR3 length: 16 residues. Germline V gene lookup returns CDR1 WNHNN and CDR2 SYGVQD (reference sequence). CDR3 residues: CASSVVQGVAYNEQFF. For the CDR3, the DNA is TGCGCCAGCAGCGTGGTCCAGGGGGTCGCCTACAATGAGCAGTTCTTC.

This rearrangement joins TRBV6-1 to TRBJ2-6, with TRBD1 identical over 7 bases. This CDR3 spans 19 amino acids. Germline V gives CDR1 MNHNS, CDR2 SASEGT. The junction had 16 bases not matched to a gene; V was cut back by 4 bases and J by 4 bases. The CDR3: CASSAPGQPTEGGANVLTF. DNA for the CDR3: TGTGCCAGCAGTGCGCCGGGACAGCCCACAGAGGGGGGGGCCAACGTCCTGACTTTC.

The chain recombines TRBV19 with TRBJ2-1, with 7 bases matching TRBD1. J gave up 0 bases and V 3 bases, and 2 bases lay outside the gene matches. The germline V gene has CDR1 LNHDA and CDR2 SQIVND (reference sequence). CDR3 length: 15 amino acids. CDR3 in amino acids: CASSMDRSSYNEQFF. CDR3 nucleotide sequence: TGTGCCAGTAGTATGGACAGGAGCTCCTACAATGAGCAGTTCTTC.

This chain joins TRBV4-3 and TRBJ2-7, with 7 bases identical to TRBD2. V gave up 1 base and J gave up 0 bases; unmatched junction bases: 6. Germline V gives CDR1 LGHNA, CDR2 YSLEER. The CDR3 runs 16 residues. The CDR3 sequence is CASSQGPAGSSYEQYF. As DNA, the CDR3 is TGCGCCAGCAGCCAAGGCCCAGCGGGGAGCTCCTACGAGCAGTACTTC.